This note documents a single TCR beta chain sequence. PCR used 60 Vbeta primers and 13 Jbeta primers. Data came from immunoSEQ multiplex PCR; TCRdb stores just in-frame clones and leaves some out. The sample contains 90,000 or so clones, less than 85% of which appear only once. The data were taken from a study of cytomegalovirus exposure and HLA in healthy donors. V gave up 0 bases and J gave up 7 bases; unmatched junction bases: 7. Germline loops: CDR1 SGHAT, CDR2 FQNNGV. CDR3 length: 16 residues. The TCR was taken from a man aged 60-69 years in good health and CMV-seronegative. The chain couples TRBV11-2 to TRBJ2-1, with 9 positions matching TRBD2. The sequenced sample was PBMCs. CDR3 amino acids: CASSLDRGGGANEQFF. CDR3 bases: TGTGCCAGCAGCTTAGATCGGGGCGGGGGGGCGAATGAGCAGTTCTTC.